The sample holds many counts of the clone carrying this T cell receptor (beta chain). The CDR3 has 15 amino acids. V lost 1 base, J lost 5 bases, and 3 bases stayed unmatched. CDR1 and CDR2 (germline): KGHSH, LQKENI. These data belong to a study of T cells in Graves' hyperthyroidism and ophthalmopathy. Amplification targeted TCR beta CDR3 regions from RNA transcripts. First-round RT-PCR with HTBI primers amplified the TCR CDR3 region. TCRdb redid the calling of the multiplex PCR reads with MiXCR, one entry per CDR3 protein. This sample has about 260,000 distinct CDR3 sequences, with around 17% found just once.

Sequenced sample: blood. The receptor was isolated from a woman aged 18 to 35 with Graves' ophthalmopathy. The chain employs TRBV18 and TRBJ2-7; 12 nucleotides line up with TRBD2. The CDR3 sequence is CASSPQGLAGNEQYF. The CDR3 DNA reads TGTGCCAGCTCACCACAGGGACTAGCGGGTAACGAGCAGTACTTC.